A selection of T cell receptor beta chains follows, all from one sample in a study of identical twins. TCRdb analysed the 5' RACE reads with MiXCR anew, one entry per CDR3 protein. The sample contains fewer than 250,000 distinct CDR3 sequences, about 7.5% of which appear only once. These data also formed part of another study, on yellow fever vaccine responses in identical twins.

Sequencing was carried out using CD8+ T cells sorted from blood. The receptors here all came from a woman under 30 in good health. Both conserved end residues are part of each CDR3. The D gene is left open where the match is weak. Clone size, where shown, is once, few, many, or a class for clones that have expanded.

V: TRBV18
D: .
size: .
J: TRBJ2-5
CDR3: CASSPRTSHQETQYF
DNA: TGTGCCAGCTCACCACGGACAAGCCACCAAGAGACCCAGTACTTC

V: TRBV6-2/TRBV6-3
D: .
size: few
J: TRBJ2-5
CDR3: CASSYSMVGLDKSTQETQYF
DNA: TGTGCCAGCAGTTACTCGATGGTGGGCCTAGATAAGTCGACTCAAGAGACCCAGTACTTC

V: TRBV7-9
D: .
size: many
J: TRBJ1-3
CDR3: CASSFRTDRNTIYF
DNA: TGTGCCAGCAGCTTTCGGACGGACCGGAACACCATATATTTT

V: TRBV13
D: .
size: few
J: TRBJ2-4
CDR3: CASSLKGDIENIQYF
DNA: TGTGCCAGCAGCTTAAAAGGAGACATTGAGAACATTCAGTACTTC

V: TRBV10-2
D: .
size: .
J: TRBJ2-5
CDR3: CASTGTQQETQYF
DNA: TGCGCCAGCACCGGGACACAACAAGAGACCCAGTACTTC

V: TRBV9
D: TRBD2
size: few
J: TRBJ2-7
CDR3: CASSSSGGSINEQYF
DNA: TGTGCCAGCAGCTCAAGCGGCGGGAGTATCAACGAGCAGTACTTC

V: TRBV6-5
D: .
size: .
J: TRBJ2-1
CDR3: CASSYSTGYNEQFF
DNA: TGTGCCAGCAGTTACTCAACGGGCTACAATGAGCAGTTCTTC

V: TRBV13
D: TRBD1
size: many
J: TRBJ1-2
CDR3: CASSPWDRKIYGYTF
DNA: TGTGCCAGCAGCCCCTGGGACAGGAAGATCTATGGCTACACCTTC

V: TRBV2
D: TRBD1
size: .
J: TRBJ2-3
CDR3: CASIQGRDTQYF
DNA: TGTGCCAGCATACAGGGGCGGGATACGCAGTATTTT

V: TRBV11-2
D: .
size: .
J: TRBJ2-1
CDR3: CASSLARQGEQFF
DNA: TGTGCCAGCAGCTTAGCCCGGCAGGGTGAGCAGTTCTTC

V: TRBV10-3
D: TRBD1
size: .
J: TRBJ2-7
CDR3: CAAVKGQGIYEQYF
DNA: TGTGCCGCGGTAAAAGGACAGGGGATCTACGAGCAGTACTTC

V: TRBV5-8
D: .
size: .
J: TRBJ2-7
CDR3: CASRDGQFYEQYF
DNA: TGTGCCAGCAGAGATGGACAGTTCTACGAGCAGTACTTC

V: TRBV5-1
D: .
size: .
J: TRBJ2-3
CDR3: CASSLGGERTDTQYF
DNA: TGCGCCAGCAGCTTGGGTGGGGAGAGGACAGATACGCAGTATTTT

V: TRBV27
D: .
size: few
J: TRBJ2-7
CDR3: CASGTNRVGEQYF
DNA: TGTGCCAGCGGAACAAATAGGGTGGGCGAGCAGTACTTC

V: TRBV4-1
D: .
size: few
J: TRBJ2-7
CDR3: CASSQATGVTYEQYF
DNA: TGCGCCAGCAGCCAAGCAACAGGCGTCACCTACGAGCAGTACTTC

V: TRBV15
D: .
size: few
J: TRBJ2-1
CDR3: CATQGVGGYNEQFF
DNA: TGTGCCACACAGGGGGTGGGGGGGTACAATGAGCAGTTCTTC

V: TRBV28
D: .
size: .
J: TRBJ1-1
CDR3: CASSLLGLTEAFF
DNA: TGTGCCAGCAGTTTATTAGGTTTGACTGAAGCTTTCTTT

V: TRBV29-1
D: TRBD1
size: many
J: TRBJ2-6
CDR3: CSVSTGAASGANVLTF
DNA: TGCAGCGTGTCGACAGGGGCCGCCTCTGGGGCCAACGTCCTGACTTTC

V: TRBV24-1
D: .
size: many
J: TRBJ2-1
CDR3: CATSDWRSGAYNEQFF
DNA: TGTGCCACCAGTGATTGGAGATCAGGGGCCTACAATGAGCAGTTCTTC

V: TRBV4-2
D: .
size: many
J: TRBJ2-5
CDR3: CASSHNTQETQYF
DNA: TGTGCCAGCAGCCATAACACCCAAGAGACCCAGTACTTC